The 27 T cell receptor beta chains below come from one sample, sequenced in a study of blood T cell repertoires in COVID-19. Profiled with immunoSEQ multiplex PCR; TCRdb holds only in-frame clones, not every one. Seen here are some 120,000 clones, 88% observed once, and the top ten hold less than 2%. Sequencing was carried out using peripheral blood. The receptor set was obtained from a human donor in a cohort sampled during active COVID-19.

This sequence joins TRBV15 and TRBJ2-7; 8 nucleotides match TRBD1. This CDR3 has 15 amino acids. From germline, CDR1 is LNHNV and CDR2 YYDKDF (reference sequence). The ends lost 1 base at V and 0 bases at J; junction bases unmatched: 2. The CDR3 DNA follows: TGTGCCACCAGCAGAGGACAGGGGAACTCCTACGAGCAGTACTTC. It codes for CATSRGQGNSYEQYF.

The chain joins TRBV21-1 to TRBJ2-3; TRBD2, as called in the table, went unchecked against the DNA. TRBV21-1 is shown as a pseudogene. This CDR3 is 15 amino acids long. The CDR3 sequence is CASSKGGGGTDTQYF. CDR3 nucleotides: TGTGCCAGCAGCAAAGGAGGAGGGGGCACAGATACGCAGTATTTT.

This chain connects TRBV19 to TRBJ2-1; possibly TRBD2 for D (6 bases). Trimming removed 6 bases from V and 0 bases from J, with 12 bases in between. Germline assignment: CDR1 LNHDA and CDR2 SQIVND (reference sequence). The CDR3 loop spans 15 amino acids. The CDR3 DNA sequence: TGTGCCAGTAGGAGTGGGGGGAGCTCCTACAATGAGCAGTTCTTC. Residues: CASRSGGSSYNEQFF.

The chain links TRBV11-2 to TRBJ2-1, with 8 bases matching TRBD2. This CDR3 spans 19 amino acids. Germline CDR1 is SGHAT and CDR2 is FQNNGV. The V and J ends lost 3 bases and 3 bases, in that order; junction bases with no gene match: 16. The CDR3, as DNA: TGTGCCAGCAGCTTCTCCCCTAATAGCGGGAATCAGGGCTACAATGAGCAGTTCTTC. It is translated as CASSFSPNSGNQGYNEQFF.

The chain uses TRBV6-1 and TRBJ1-5; D is unresolved. The V and J ends lost 2 bases and 5 bases respectively, with 7 bases between them. CDR1 and CDR2 from the germline V gene are MNHNS and SASEGT. This CDR3 comprises 13 residues. The CDR3 region has the DNA TGTGCCAGCAGTGAATTAGAAGATCAGCCCCAGCATTTT. This gives the protein CASSELEDQPQHF.

A single count supports this clone. V gene TRBV29-1 combines with J gene TRBJ1-1; 8 nucleotides match TRBD1. CDR1 is SQVTM and CDR2 is ANQGSEA in the germline V gene. This CDR3 comprises 12 residues. The V and J ends lost 7 bases and 10 bases, in that order; junction bases with no gene match: 11. The CDR3 region has the DNA TGCAGCGCCCACGCACAGGGGGAGGTAGCTTTCTTT. Protein sequence: CSAHAQGEVAFF.

In this sample, this clone turned up once. The chain uses TRBV11-2 and TRBJ2-2; D ambiguous. Per the germline V gene, CDR1 is SGHAT and CDR2 is FQNNGV. The germline V and J ends were trimmed by 1 base and 2 bases, with 8 bases remaining between them. The CDR3 sequence is 15 residues long. CDR3 sequence: CASSLGVPNTGELFF. The CDR3 DNA follows: TGTGCCAGCAGCTTAGGCGTACCCAACACCGGGGAGCTGTTTTTT.

In nucleotides, the CDR3 is TGCGCCAGCAGCCAAGTTGCAGGGACAGGAAGCACAGATACGCAGTATTTT. This encodes CASSQVAGTGSTDTQYF. The chain recombines TRBV4-1 with TRBJ2-3, with TRBD1 matching 8 bases. The J segment lost 0 bases and the V segment lost 1 base, leaving 6 bases of the junction unmatched. The CDR3 is 17 residues long. Germline V gene data show CDR1 as MGHRA and CDR2 as YSYEKL.

J is TRBJ2-7 and V is TRBV27; 11 bases are shared with TRBD2. Germline CDR1 is MNHEY and CDR2 is SMNVEV (reference sequence). Losses at the gene ends were 4 bases for V and 2 bases for J; bases not matched to a gene: 7. This CDR3 spans 16 amino acids. Written as DNA, the CDR3 is TGTGCCAGCAGTTACCTCCGTAGCGGGAGGGCCTACGAGCAGTACTTC. Protein: CASSYLRSGRAYEQYF.

The CDR3 is CASSVGMGPTYEQYF. For the CDR3, the DNA is TGTGCCAGCAGCGTGGGTATGGGGCCCACCTACGAGCAGTACTTC. V usage is TRBV9 and J usage is TRBJ2-7, with D perhaps TRBD1 (5 bases). The CDR3 consists of 15 residues. CDR1 and CDR2 (germline): SGDLS, YYNGEE. With 2 bases removed from V and 2 bases from J, the gap between germline ends came to 14 bases.

V is TRBV6-5 and J is TRBJ2-5, with 7 bases matching TRBD1. After removal of 6 bases from V and 0 bases from J, the junction contained 4 bases not matched to a gene. Germline V gene data show CDR1 as MNHEY and CDR2 as SVGAGI. The CDR3 extends over 14 amino acids. The CDR3 coding sequence is TGTGCCAGCAGCCGAGGGACAGACCAAGAGACCCAGTACTTC. Translation gives CASSRGTDQETQYF.

This clone was counted a single time. Sequence at one end of the junction differs from germline and may be a read error. V and J are TRBV12-3 or TRBV12-4 and TRBJ1-4; tentatively, D is TRBD1 (6 bases). This CDR3 is 12 amino acids long. The CDR3 coding sequence is TGTGTCAGCAGTCGGACAGTGGAAGAACTGTTTTTT. This translates into CVSSRTVEELFF.

The count of this clone is one. The rearrangement joins TRBV11-2 to TRBJ2-3; D possibly corresponds to TRBD1 (5 bases). Trimming removed 1 base at V and 1 base at J, with 9 bases between. The CDR3 contains 15 residues. CDR1 and CDR2 (germline): SGHAT, FQNNGV. CDR3 DNA sequence: TGTGCCAGCAGCTTAGGACAGAGACGCACAGATACGCAGTATTTT. Translation gives CASSLGQRRTDTQYF.

The chain carries TRBV29-1 and TRBJ2-3; 9 nucleotides agree with TRBD1. There are 14 residues in the CDR3. Germline trimming cut 4 bases from V and 4 bases from J; bases unmatched to any gene: 6. Germline-derived CDR1 and CDR2 are SQVTM and ANQGSEA. CDR3: CSVGPGQGPDTQYF. The CDR3 DNA reads TGCAGCGTTGGGCCGGGACAGGGTCCAGATACGCAGTATTTT.

This clone was seen a single time. The gene calls are TRBV28 and TRBJ2-1; 7 bases line up with TRBD2. The ends lost 2 bases at V and 7 bases at J; junction bases unmatched: 5. The CDR3 consists of 14 residues. Germline CDR1 reads MDHEN; CDR2 reads SYDVKM. The CDR3 DNA reads as TGTGCCAGCAGTTTAGCGGGAGATAGGAATGAGCAGTTCTTC. Its protein product is CASSLAGDRNEQFF.

The chain employs TRBV5-1 and TRBJ2-5; TRBD2 matches at 9 bases. Germline V gene data show CDR1 as SGHRS and CDR2 as YFSETQ. The CDR3 extends over 16 amino acids. V trimming: 2 bases; J trimming: 5 bases; junction bases outside the gene matches: 10. CDR3 bases: TGCGCCAGCAGCTTAGGGCGCGGGGGGGCCGGGGAGACCCAGTACTTC. As protein: CASSLGRGGAGETQYF.

The gene calls are TRBV7-2 and TRBJ1-5, with D tentatively TRBD1 (6 bases). The CDR3 runs to 15 residues. CDR1 and CDR2 from the germline V gene are SGHTA and FQGNSA. Trimming left V 6 bases short and J 3 bases short, with 15 bases between. The CDR3 sequence is CASSFTGTNNQPQHF. The DNA for the CDR3 is TGTGCCAGCAGTTTCACCGGGACAAACAATCAGCCCCAGCATTTT.

The V call is TRBV4-1, the J call TRBJ1-2, with D perhaps matching TRBD1 (6 bases). Germline CDR1 reads MGHRA; CDR2 reads YSYEKL. This CDR3 is built from 13 residues. V was pared by 0 bases and J by 8 bases, with 10 bases between. The CDR3 region is CASSQDRTVGYTF. The CDR3 DNA sequence: TGCGCCAGCAGCCAAGACCGGACAGTCGGCTACACCTTC.

V and J are TRBV7-9 and TRBJ2-3; D is unresolved. Germline V gene sequence: CDR1 SEHNR, CDR2 FQNEAQ (reference sequence). The CDR3 runs 11 residues. V lost 3 bases and J lost 6, with 4 bases in between. The CDR3 region has the DNA TGTGCCAGCAGCTTCATTGATACGCAGTATTTT. Encoded protein: CASSFIDTQYF.

Only one count was recorded for this clone. This chain links TRBV27 with TRBJ1-1; 7 bases agree with TRBD1. This CDR3 region has 12 residues. The junction had 2 bases not matched to a gene; V was cut back by 5 bases and J by 5 bases. Germline V gene lookup returns CDR1 MNHEY and CDR2 SMNVEV (reference sequence). This chain's CDR3 is CASSNRGTEAFF. The CDR3 DNA reads TGTGCCAGCAGTAACAGGGGAACTGAAGCTTTCTTT.

V gene TRBV2 combines with J gene TRBJ2-7, with 9 nucleotides matching TRBD1. This CDR3 has 14 residues. V dropped 6 bases and J dropped 7; count of bases not matched to a gene: 10. Germline V gene data show CDR1 as SNHLY and CDR2 as FYNNEI. Here the CDR3 reads CASRLGQGLGEQYF. DNA of the CDR3: TGTGCCAGCAGGCTGGGACAGGGTTTGGGGGAGCAGTACTTC.

V is TRBV30 and J is TRBJ1-2; the match to TRBD1 covers 8 bases. J gave up 5 bases and V 5 bases, and 28 bases lay outside the gene matches. CDR1 and CDR2 from the germline V gene are GTSNPN and SVGIG (reference sequence). This CDR3 region has 20 residues. CDR3 in amino acids: CAWPAGGGLGGLVGGYGYTF. The CDR3, as DNA: TGTGCCTGGCCGGCAGGGGGCGGGCTAGGAGGGTTGGTCGGGGGGTATGGCTACACCTTC.

V gene TRBV11-3 combines with J gene TRBJ1-1; tentatively, D is TRBD1 (5 bases). Germline V gives CDR1 SGHNT, CDR2 YENEEA. This CDR3 spans 14 amino acids. Trimming stripped 5 bases from V and 4 bases from J, with 14 bases between. CDR3 coding DNA: TGTGCCAGCAGCCTCTCTGGCGGGGGCACTGAAGCTTTCTTT. It codes for CASSLSGGGTEAFF. Drawing the rest from reference TRBV11-3 and TRBJ1-1, the complete variable domain is EAGVVQSPRYKIIEKKQPVAFWCNPISGHNTLYWYLQNLGQGPELLIRYENEEAVDDSQLPKDRFSAERLKGVDSTLKIQPAELGDSAVYLCASSLSGGGTEAFFGQGTRLTVV.

The rearrangement uses TRBV11-2 and TRBJ2-1; the match to TRBD1 covers 10 bases. Germline loops: CDR1 SGHAT, CDR2 FQNNGV. This CDR3 has 15 residues. V was pared by 4 bases and J by 7 bases, with 7 bases of the junction left unmatched. The CDR3 DNA sequence: TGTGCCAGCAGCTCCGACAGGGGGCGTTGGAATGAGCAGTTCTTC. This encodes CASSSDRGRWNEQFF.

V usage is TRBV2 and J usage is TRBJ2-7, with 9 bases fitting TRBD1. J lost 6 bases, V lost 1 base, and 16 bases had no gene match. Looked up from germline, CDR1 is SNHLY and CDR2 is FYNNEI. The CDR3 length is 18 residues. CDR3: CASSEVVGQGSDSREQYF. Written as DNA, the CDR3 is TGTGCCAGCAGTGAAGTGGTGGGACAGGGTTCTGACTCCCGCGAGCAGTACTTC.

The chain carries TRBV5-6 and TRBJ2-7; D not resolved. Trimming shortened V by 7 bases and J by 6 bases, and 5 bases separated the two germline ends. Germline assignment: CDR1 SGHDT and CDR2 YYEEEE. This CDR3 has 9 residues. This CDR3 is CASAGEQYF. The CDR3 nucleotides are TGTGCCAGCGCAGGCGAGCAGTACTTC. The variable domain in full, completed from reference TRBV5-6 and TRBJ2-7, reads DAGVTQSPTHLIKTRGQQVTLRCSPKSGHDTVSWYQQALGQGPQFIFQYYEEEERQRGNFPDRFSGHQFPNYSSELNVNALLLGDSALYLCASAGEQYFGPGTRLTVT.

This clone was seen a few times. The chain couples TRBV6-5 to TRBJ1-1; tentatively, D is TRBD1 (5 bases). Trimming stripped 2 bases from V and 0 bases from J, with 7 bases between. This CDR3 is built from 14 residues. Looked up from germline, CDR1 is MNHEY and CDR2 is SVGAGI. The CDR3: CASSYGQMNTEAFF. CDR3 sequence (DNA): TGTGCCAGCAGTTACGGACAAATGAACACTGAAGCTTTCTTT.